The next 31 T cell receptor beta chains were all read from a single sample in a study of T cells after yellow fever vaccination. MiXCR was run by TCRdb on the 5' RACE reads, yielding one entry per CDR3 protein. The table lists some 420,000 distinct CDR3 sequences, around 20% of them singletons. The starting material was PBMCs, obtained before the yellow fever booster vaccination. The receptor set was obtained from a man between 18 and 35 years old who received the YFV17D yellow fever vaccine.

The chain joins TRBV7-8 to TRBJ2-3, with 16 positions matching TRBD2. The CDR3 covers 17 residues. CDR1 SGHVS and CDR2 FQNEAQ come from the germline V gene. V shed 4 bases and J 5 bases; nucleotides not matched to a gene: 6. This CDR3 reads CASSSGTSGGAIDTQYF. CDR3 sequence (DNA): TGTGCCAGCAGCTCCGGGACTAGCGGGGGGGCCATAGATACGCAGTATTTT.

CDR3 nucleotides: TGTGCCATCAGCCCCGACCAATACGAGCAGTACTTC. Its translation: CAISPDQYEQYF. This sequence joins TRBV10-3 and TRBJ2-7; D is unclear. The V gene's germline CDR1 is ENHRY and CDR2 SYGVKD. The CDR3 extends over 12 amino acids. V lost 6 bases and J lost 4, with 10 bases in between.

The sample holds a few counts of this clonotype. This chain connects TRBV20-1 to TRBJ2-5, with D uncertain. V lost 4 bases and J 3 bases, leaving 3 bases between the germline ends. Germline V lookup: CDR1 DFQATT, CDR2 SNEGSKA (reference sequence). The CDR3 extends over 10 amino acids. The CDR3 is CSANEETQYF. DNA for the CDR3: TGCAGTGCTAACGAAGAGACCCAGTACTTC.

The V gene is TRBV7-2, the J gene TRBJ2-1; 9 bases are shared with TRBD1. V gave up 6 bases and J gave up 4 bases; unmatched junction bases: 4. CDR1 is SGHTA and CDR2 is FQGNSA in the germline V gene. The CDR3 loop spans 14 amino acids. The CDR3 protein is CASRRQGVYNEQFF. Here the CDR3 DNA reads TGTGCCAGCAGACGACAGGGGGTTTACAATGAGCAGTTCTTC.

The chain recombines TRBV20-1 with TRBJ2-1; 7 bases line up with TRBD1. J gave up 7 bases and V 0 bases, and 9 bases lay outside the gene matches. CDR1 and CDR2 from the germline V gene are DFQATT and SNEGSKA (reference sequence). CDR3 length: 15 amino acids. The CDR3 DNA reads TGCAGTGCTAGAGAAGACAGGGTTAAGGGGAATGAGCAGTTCTTC. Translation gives CSAREDRVKGNEQFF.

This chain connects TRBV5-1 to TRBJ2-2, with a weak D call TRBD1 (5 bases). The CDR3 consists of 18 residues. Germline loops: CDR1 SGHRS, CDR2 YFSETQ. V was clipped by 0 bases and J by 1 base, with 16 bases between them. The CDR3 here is CASSLAVIPDKNTGELFF. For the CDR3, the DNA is TGCGCCAGCAGCTTGGCCGTCATCCCGGACAAGAACACCGGGGAGCTGTTTTTT.

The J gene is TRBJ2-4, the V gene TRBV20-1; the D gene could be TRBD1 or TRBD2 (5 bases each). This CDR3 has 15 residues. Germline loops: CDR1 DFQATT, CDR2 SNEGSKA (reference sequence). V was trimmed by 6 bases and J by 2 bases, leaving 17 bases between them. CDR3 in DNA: TGCAGTGCACCCACCGGGACCTTTACCAAAAACATTCAGTACTTC. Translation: CSAPTGTFTKNIQYF.

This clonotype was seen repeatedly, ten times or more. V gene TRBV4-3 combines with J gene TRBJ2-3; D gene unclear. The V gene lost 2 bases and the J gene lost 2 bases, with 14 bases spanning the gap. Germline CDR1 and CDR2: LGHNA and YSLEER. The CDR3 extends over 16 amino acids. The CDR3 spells CASSQISPRTTDTQYF. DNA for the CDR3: TGCGCCAGCAGCCAAATTTCCCCGAGGACCACAGATACGCAGTATTTT.

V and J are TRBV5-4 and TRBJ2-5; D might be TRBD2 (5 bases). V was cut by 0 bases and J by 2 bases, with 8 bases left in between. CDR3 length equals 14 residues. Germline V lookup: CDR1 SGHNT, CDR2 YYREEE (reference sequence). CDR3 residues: CASSLGLSQETQYF. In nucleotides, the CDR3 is TGTGCCAGCAGCTTGGGACTATCGCAAGAGACCCAGTACTTC.

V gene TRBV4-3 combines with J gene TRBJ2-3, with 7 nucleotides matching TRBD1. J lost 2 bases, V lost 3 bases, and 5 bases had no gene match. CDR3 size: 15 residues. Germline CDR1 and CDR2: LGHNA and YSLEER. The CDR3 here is CASSHLQGTTDTQYF. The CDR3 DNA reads TGCGCCAGCAGCCACCTACAGGGGACCACAGATACGCAGTATTTT.

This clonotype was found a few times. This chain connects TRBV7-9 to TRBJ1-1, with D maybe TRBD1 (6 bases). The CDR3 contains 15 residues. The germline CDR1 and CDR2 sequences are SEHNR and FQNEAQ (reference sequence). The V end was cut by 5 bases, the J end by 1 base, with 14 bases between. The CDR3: CASSPDSPWNTEAFF. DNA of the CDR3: TGTGCCAGCAGCCCGGACAGCCCCTGGAACACTGAAGCTTTCTTT.

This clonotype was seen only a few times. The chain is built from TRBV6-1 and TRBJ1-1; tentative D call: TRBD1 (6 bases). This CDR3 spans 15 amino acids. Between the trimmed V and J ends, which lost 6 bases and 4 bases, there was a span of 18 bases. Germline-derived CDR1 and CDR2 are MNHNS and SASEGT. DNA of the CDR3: TGTGCCAGCAGCGACCAACAGGGTTGGGGCACTGAAGCTTTCTTT. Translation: CASSDQQGWGTEAFF.

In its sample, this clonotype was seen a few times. CDR3 sequence: CASLSSGDPTDTQYF. CDR3 DNA sequence: TGTGCCAGCTTATCAAGCGGGGATCCCACAGATACGCAGTATTTT. V usage is TRBV27 and J usage is TRBJ2-3; 7 nucleotides align to TRBD2. Germline loops: CDR1 MNHEY, CDR2 SMNVEV (reference sequence). Trimming took 8 bases from V and 2 from J; bases not matched to a gene: 10. The CDR3 spans 15 residues.

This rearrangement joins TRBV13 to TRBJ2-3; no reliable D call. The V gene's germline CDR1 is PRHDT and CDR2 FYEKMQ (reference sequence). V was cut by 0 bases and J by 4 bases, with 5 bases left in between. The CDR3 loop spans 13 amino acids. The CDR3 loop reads CASSLGKSDTQYF. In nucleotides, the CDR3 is TGTGCCAGCAGCTTAGGCAAGTCAGATACGCAGTATTTT.

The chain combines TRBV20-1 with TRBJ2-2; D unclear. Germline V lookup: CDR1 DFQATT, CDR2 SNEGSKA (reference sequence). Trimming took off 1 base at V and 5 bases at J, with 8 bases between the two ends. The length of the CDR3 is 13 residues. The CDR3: CSARVVLTGELFF. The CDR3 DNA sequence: TGCAGTGCTAGAGTAGTCTTAACCGGGGAGCTGTTTTTT.

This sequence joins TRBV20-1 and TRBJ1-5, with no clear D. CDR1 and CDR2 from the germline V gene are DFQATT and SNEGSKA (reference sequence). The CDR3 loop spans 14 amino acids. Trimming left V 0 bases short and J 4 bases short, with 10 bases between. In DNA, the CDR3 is TGCAGTGCTAGAGATGGAAACAGAAATCAGCCCCAGCATTTT. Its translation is CSARDGNRNQPQHF.

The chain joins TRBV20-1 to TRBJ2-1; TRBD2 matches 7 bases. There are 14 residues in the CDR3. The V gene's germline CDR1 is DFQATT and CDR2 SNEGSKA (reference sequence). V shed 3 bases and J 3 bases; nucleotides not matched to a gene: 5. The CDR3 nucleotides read TGCAGTGCTAGTGTGGCTAGCGGCTACAATGAGCAGTTCTTC. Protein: CSASVASGYNEQFF.

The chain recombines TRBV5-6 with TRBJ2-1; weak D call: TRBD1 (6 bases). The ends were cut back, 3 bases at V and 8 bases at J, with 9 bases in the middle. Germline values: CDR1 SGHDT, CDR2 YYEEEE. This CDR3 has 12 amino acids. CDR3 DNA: TGTGCCAGCAGCTCGACAGGCTATGAGCAGTTCTTC. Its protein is CASSSTGYEQFF.

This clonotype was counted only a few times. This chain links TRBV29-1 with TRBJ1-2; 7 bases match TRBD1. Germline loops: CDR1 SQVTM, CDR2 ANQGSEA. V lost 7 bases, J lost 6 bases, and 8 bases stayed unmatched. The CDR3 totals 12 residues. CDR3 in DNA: TGCAGCGGCGGGACAGTTGATAATGGCTACACCTTC. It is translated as CSGGTVDNGYTF.

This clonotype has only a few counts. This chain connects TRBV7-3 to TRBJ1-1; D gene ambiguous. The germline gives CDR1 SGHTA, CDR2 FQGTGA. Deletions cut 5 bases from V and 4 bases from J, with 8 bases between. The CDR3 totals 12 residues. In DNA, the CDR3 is TGTGCCAGCAGCGGCAGTGGCACTGAAGCTTTCTTT. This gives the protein CASSGSGTEAFF.

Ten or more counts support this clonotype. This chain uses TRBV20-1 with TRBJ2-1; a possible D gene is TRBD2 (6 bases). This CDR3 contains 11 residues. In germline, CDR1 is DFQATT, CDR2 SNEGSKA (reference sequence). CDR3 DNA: TGCGGAACTAGCAGTTACAATGAGCAGTTCTTC. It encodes CGTSSYNEQFF.

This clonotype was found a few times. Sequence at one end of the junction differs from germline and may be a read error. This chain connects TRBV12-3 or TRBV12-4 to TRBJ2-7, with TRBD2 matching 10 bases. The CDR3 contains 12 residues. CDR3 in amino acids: CASSSGGLEQYF. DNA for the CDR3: TGTGCAAGCAGTAGCGGGGGGCTTGAGCAGTACTTC.

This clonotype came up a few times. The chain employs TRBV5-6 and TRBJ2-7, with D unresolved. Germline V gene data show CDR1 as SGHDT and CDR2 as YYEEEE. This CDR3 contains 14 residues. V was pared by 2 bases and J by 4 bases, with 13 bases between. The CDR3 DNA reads TGTGCCAGCAGCTTAGGATTTGCCGAGTACGAGCAGTACGTC. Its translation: CASSLGFAEYEQYV.

In DNA, the CDR3 is TGTGCCAGCAGTTTTCTGGGCCATTCTGGGGCCAACGTCCTGACTTTC. It codes for CASSFLGHSGANVLTF. The J gene is TRBJ2-6, the V gene TRBV28, with D uncertain. This CDR3 is built from 16 residues. Per the germline V gene, CDR1 is MDHEN and CDR2 is SYDVKM. With 3 bases removed from V and 1 base from J, the gap between germline ends came to 10 bases.

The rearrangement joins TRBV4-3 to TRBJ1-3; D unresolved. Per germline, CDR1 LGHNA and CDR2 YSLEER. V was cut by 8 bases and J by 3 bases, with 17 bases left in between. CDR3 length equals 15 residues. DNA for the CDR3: TGCGCCAGCGCACCGGGAGCCGGTCGTGGAAACACCATATATTTT. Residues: CASAPGAGRGNTIYF.

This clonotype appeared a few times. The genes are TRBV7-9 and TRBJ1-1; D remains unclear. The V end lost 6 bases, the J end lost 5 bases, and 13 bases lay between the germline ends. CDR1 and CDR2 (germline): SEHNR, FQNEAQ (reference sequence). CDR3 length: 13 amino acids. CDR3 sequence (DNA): TGTGCCAGCAGTTTCCAGGCGGGGACTGAAGCTTTCTTT. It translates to CASSFQAGTEAFF.

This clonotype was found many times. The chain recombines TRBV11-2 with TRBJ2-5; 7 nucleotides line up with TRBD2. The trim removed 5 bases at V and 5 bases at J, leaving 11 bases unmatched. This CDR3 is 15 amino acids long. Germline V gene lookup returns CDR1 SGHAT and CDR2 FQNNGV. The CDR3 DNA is TGTGCCAGCAGCCCCCTAGGCGGGGGTTGGGAGACCCAGTACTTC. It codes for CASSPLGGGWETQYF.

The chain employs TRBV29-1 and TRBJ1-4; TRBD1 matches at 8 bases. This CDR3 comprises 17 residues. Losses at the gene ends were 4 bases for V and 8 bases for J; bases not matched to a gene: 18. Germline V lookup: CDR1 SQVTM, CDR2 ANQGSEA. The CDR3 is CSVALPDGQGVWEKLFF. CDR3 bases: TGCAGCGTTGCTTTGCCCGACGGACAGGGAGTATGGGAAAAACTGTTTTTT.

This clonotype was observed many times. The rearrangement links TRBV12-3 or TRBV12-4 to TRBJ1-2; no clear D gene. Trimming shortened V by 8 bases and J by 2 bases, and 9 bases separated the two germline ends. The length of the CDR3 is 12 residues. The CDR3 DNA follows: TGTGCCAGCTCACCTCACAACTATGGCTACACCTTC. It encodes CASSPHNYGYTF.

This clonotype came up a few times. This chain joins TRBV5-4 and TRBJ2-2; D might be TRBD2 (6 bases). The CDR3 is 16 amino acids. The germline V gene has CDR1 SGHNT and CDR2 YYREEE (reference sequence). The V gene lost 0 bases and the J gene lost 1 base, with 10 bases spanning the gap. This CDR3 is CASSLGGAGNTGELFF. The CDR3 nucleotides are TGTGCCAGCAGCTTGGGGGGAGCGGGGAACACCGGGGAGCTGTTTTTT.

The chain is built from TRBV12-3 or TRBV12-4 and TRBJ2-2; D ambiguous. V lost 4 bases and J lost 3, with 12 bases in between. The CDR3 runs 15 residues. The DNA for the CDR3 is TGTGCCAGCAGTTCCCTAAAGGGCGACACCGGGGAGCTGTTTTTT. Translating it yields CASSSLKGDTGELFF.